These 21 T cell receptor beta chains were all obtained from the same sample, sequenced in a study of shared T cell receptors in the human thymus. Assay: immunoSEQ multiplex PCR; the TCRdb copy retains only in-frame clones and omits some. The data contain under 700,000 clones, 75% to 85% of them singletons. These data also featured in a second study, about human thymus T cells.

Material: thymocytes. The origin of the receptors is a boy under three years old with a congenital heart defect.

This sequence joins TRBV7-2 and TRBJ2-6; D is possibly TRBD1 (5 bases). The CDR3 consists of 19 residues. Germline CDR1 is SGHTA and CDR2 is FQGNSA. The V gene lost 4 bases and the J gene lost 0 bases, with 19 bases spanning the gap. The CDR3 spells CASSSAKGSYPSGANVLTF. CDR3 sequence (DNA): TGTGCCAGCAGCTCAGCGAAGGGGTCCTACCCCTCTGGGGCCAACGTCCTGACTTTC.

This clone was counted a single time. Here the CDR3 reads CASSQGFVGGFHGYTF. Written as DNA, the CDR3 is TGTGCCAGCAGCCAAGGATTCGTAGGGGGATTCCATGGCTACACCTTC. The chain links TRBV14 to TRBJ1-2; D possibly corresponds to TRBD1 (6 bases). Trimming left V 1 base short and J 6 bases short, with 18 bases between. CDR1 SGHDN and CDR2 FVKESK come from the germline V gene. This CDR3 region has 16 residues.

The CDR3 region has the DNA TGTGCCAGCAGCTTAATGGGACAGGGAGACTATGGCTACACCTTC. This translates into CASSLMGQGDYGYTF. The chain has TRBV7-8 and TRBJ1-2; 9 nucleotides agree with TRBD1. J was trimmed by 3 bases and V by 2 bases; bases with no gene match: 4. There are 15 residues in the CDR3. The germline CDR1 and CDR2 sequences are SGHVS and FQNEAQ.

The chain is built from TRBV10-2 and TRBJ2-1; perhaps TRBD2 as D (7 bases). Germline V gene lookup returns CDR1 WSHSY and CDR2 SAAADI. The CDR3 contains 13 residues. V dropped 0 bases and J dropped 9 bases, with 9 bases sitting between them. The CDR3 nucleotides are TGCGCCAGCAGTGAGTCAGGGGGGGGTGAGCAGTTCTTC. This codes for CASSESGGGEQFF.

The chain joins TRBV4-2 to TRBJ2-6; 12 bases are shared with TRBD2. CDR3 size: 21 residues. CDR1 and CDR2 (germline): LGHNA, YNFKEQ. V lost 0 bases, J lost 4 bases, and 13 bases stayed unmatched. CDR3 region: CASSQDGWASGRAAGANVLTF. DNA of the CDR3: TGTGCCAGCAGCCAAGATGGGTGGGCTAGCGGGAGGGCAGCGGGGGCCAACGTCCTGACTTTC.

The chain recombines TRBV27 with TRBJ2-7; 8 nucleotides match TRBD2. This CDR3 has 19 residues. Germline CDR1 is MNHEY and CDR2 is SMNVEV (reference sequence). Trimming took 4 bases from V and 0 from J; bases not matched to a gene: 17. CDR3 region: CASSSGGQRAISSSYEQYF. DNA for the CDR3: TGTGCCAGCAGTTCGGGGGGGCAGCGTGCTATTTCGAGCTCCTACGAGCAGTACTTC.

This clone was picked up one time. The rearrangement joins TRBV6-5 to TRBJ2-7; 11 bases are shared with TRBD2. The V gene's germline CDR1 is MNHEY and CDR2 SVGAGI. After removal of 7 bases from V and 2 bases from J, the junction contained 4 bases not matched to a gene. The CDR3 has 14 amino acids. The CDR3 coding sequence is TGTGCCAGCATCGAACTAGCGGGGGCCTACGAGCAGTACTTC. Amino acids: CASIELAGAYEQYF.

This sequence joins TRBV6-5 and TRBJ2-2, with D possibly matching TRBD2 (5 bases). V lost 0 bases and J lost 6, with 11 bases in between. CDR1 is MNHEY, CDR2 SVGAGI, per germline. The CDR3 sequence is 15 residues long. CDR3 coding DNA: TGTGCCAGCAGTTACTCGAGTCAGCGGTCCGGGGAGCTGTTTTTT. It specifies CASSYSSQRSGELFF.

The chain links TRBV15 to TRBJ2-7; 7 nucleotides align to TRBD1. J lost 2 bases, V lost 0 bases, and 10 bases had no gene match. Looked up from germline, CDR1 is LNHNV and CDR2 is YYDKDF (reference sequence). The CDR3 length is 17 residues. The CDR3 loop reads CATSRDAGGEPPYEQYF. The CDR3 DNA reads TGTGCCACCAGCAGAGACGCAGGGGGAGAACCTCCCTACGAGCAGTACTTC.

The rearrangement uses TRBV6-1 and TRBJ1-2, with TRBD1 matching 7 bases. With V trimmed by 6 bases and J by 2 bases, 6 bases remained unmatched. Looked up from germline, CDR1 is MNHNS and CDR2 is SASEGT. The CDR3 is 14 amino acids. The CDR3 DNA sequence: TGTGCCAGCAGCGAGACAGGGTCAAACTATGGCTACACCTTC. Protein: CASSETGSNYGYTF.

The V and J genes are TRBV7-2 and TRBJ2-7; the match to TRBD2 covers 10 bases. With 5 bases clipped from V and 4 bases from J, the junction kept 8 bases outside the gene matches. This CDR3 is 15 amino acids long. Germline values: CDR1 SGHTA, CDR2 FQGNSA. The CDR3 here is CASSPLAGVGYEQYF. In nucleotides, the CDR3 is TGTGCCAGCAGCCCCCTAGCGGGAGTAGGGTACGAGCAGTACTTC.

This clone was seen only once. The V and J genes are TRBV14 and TRBJ1-3, with 8 bases aligning to TRBD1. Looked up from germline, CDR1 is SGHDN and CDR2 is FVKESK. The junction had 13 bases not matched to a gene; V was cut back by 0 bases and J by 9 bases. The CDR3 is 17 amino acids. The CDR3 protein is CASSQDKNRDRRSTIYF. Here the CDR3 DNA reads TGTGCCAGCAGCCAAGACAAAAACCGGGACAGGCGATCCACCATATATTTT.

The chain couples TRBV7-3 to TRBJ1-1, with D unclear. Germline V gene data show CDR1 as SGHTA and CDR2 as FQGTGA. This CDR3 has 17 residues. V lost 1 base, J lost 5 bases, and 20 bases lay in between. CDR3 amino acids: CASSLNLTPGSKTEAFF. As DNA, the CDR3 is TGTGCCAGCAGCTTAAACCTAACTCCGGGGTCAAAAACTGAAGCTTTCTTT. Full variable domain (outside the CDR3, taken from reference TRBV7-3 and TRBJ1-1): GAGVSQTPSNKVTEKGKYVELRCDPISGHTALYWYRQSLGQGPEFLIYFQGTGAADDSGLPNDRFFAVRPEGSVSTLKIQRTERGDSAVYLCASSLNLTPGSKTEAFFGQGTRLTVV.

The chain has TRBV27 and TRBJ1-2; D may be TRBD1 (5 bases). This CDR3 contains 14 residues. Trimming took 2 bases from V and 7 from J, leaving 14 bases between them. Germline V lookup: CDR1 MNHEY, CDR2 SMNVEV (reference sequence). Here the CDR3 reads CASSLRGRASGYTF. The CDR3 DNA reads TGTGCCAGCAGTTTAAGGGGCAGGGCAAGTGGCTACACCTTC.

CDR3 nucleotides: TGTGCTAGTGGTTCTCCGGACAGGGTCGTTCAGCCCCAGCATTTT. This codes for CASGSPDRVVQPQHF. The rearrangement joins TRBV12-5 to TRBJ1-5, with 8 positions matching TRBD1. CDR1 and CDR2 from the germline V gene are LGHNT and FRNRAP. This CDR3 is 15 amino acids long. V gave up 4 bases and J gave up 6 bases; unmatched junction bases: 8.

V gene TRBV19 combines with J gene TRBJ1-1; no clear D. Germline CDR1 is LNHDA and CDR2 is SQIVND (reference sequence). This CDR3 region has 13 residues. V lost 2 bases and J 5 bases, leaving 9 bases between the germline ends. The CDR3 loop reads CASSIFGGTEAFF. The CDR3 nucleotides read TGTGCCAGTAGTATATTCGGTGGTACTGAAGCTTTCTTT.

V and J are TRBV18 and TRBJ2-1; D gene uncertain. Germline CDR1 and CDR2: KGHSH and LQKENI. This CDR3 is built from 13 residues. V was trimmed by 1 base and J by 8 bases, leaving 9 bases between them. DNA for the CDR3: TGTGCCAGCTCACCACTCACCGAGGATGAGCAGTTCTTC. Amino acid sequence: CASSPLTEDEQFF.

The chain employs TRBV5-6 and TRBJ1-2; a possible D gene is TRBD1 (6 bases). The CDR3 consists of 14 residues. Germline V gene data show CDR1 as SGHDT and CDR2 as YYEEEE. V lost 1 base and J lost 3, with 10 bases in between. CDR3 bases: TGTGCCAGCAGCTTGAGGCGGGGGCACTATGGCTACACCTTC. It specifies CASSLRRGHYGYTF.

The V call is TRBV6-1, the J call TRBJ1-4; D is uncertain. Germline V CDR1 and CDR2: MNHNS, SASEGT. The CDR3 length is 14 residues. V dropped 6 bases and J dropped 4 bases, with 12 bases sitting between them. The CDR3 here is CASRADPYNEKLFF. The CDR3 region has the DNA TGTGCCAGCAGGGCGGATCCATATAATGAAAAACTGTTTTTT.

This clone is a singleton in its sample. The genes are TRBV7-9 and TRBJ2-7, with TRBD2 identical over 9 bases. J lost 3 bases, V lost 3 bases, and 12 bases had no gene match. The CDR3 totals 17 residues. CDR1 is SEHNR and CDR2 is FQNEAQ in the germline V gene (reference sequence). The CDR3 here is CASSLIIWQREDYEQYF. The CDR3 nucleotides are TGTGCCAGCAGCTTGATCATTTGGCAGCGGGAGGACTACGAGCAGTACTTC.

This rearrangement joins TRBV5-8 to TRBJ2-7, with D possibly matching TRBD2 (6 bases). Germline assignment: CDR1 SGHTS and CDR2 YDEGEE. The V gene lost 0 bases and the J gene lost 2 bases, with 9 bases spanning the gap. The CDR3 runs 14 residues. CDR3 region: CASSLDSGPYEQYF. The CDR3 DNA sequence: TGTGCCAGCAGCTTGGATAGCGGCCCCTACGAGCAGTACTTC.